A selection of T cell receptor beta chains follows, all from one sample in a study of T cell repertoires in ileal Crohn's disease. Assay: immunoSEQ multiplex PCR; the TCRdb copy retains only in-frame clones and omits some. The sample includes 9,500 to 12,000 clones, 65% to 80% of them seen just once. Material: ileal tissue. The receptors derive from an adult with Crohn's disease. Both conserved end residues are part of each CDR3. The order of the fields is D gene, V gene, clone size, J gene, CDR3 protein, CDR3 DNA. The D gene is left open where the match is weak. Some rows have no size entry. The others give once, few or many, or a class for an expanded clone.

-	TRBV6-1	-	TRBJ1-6	CASSFGTNNSPLHF	TGTGCCAGCAGTTTCGGGACTAATAATTCACCCCTCCACTTT
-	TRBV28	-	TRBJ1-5	CAVYSLNQPQHF	TGTGCCGTTTACAGCCTCAATCAGCCCCAGCATTTT
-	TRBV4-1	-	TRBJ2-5	CASSQGYGGAVETQYF	TGCGCCAGCAGCCAAGGGTATGGGGGGGCCGTTGAGACCCAGTACTTC
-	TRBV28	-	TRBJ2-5	CASSFVGGQETQYF	TGTGCCAGCAGTTTTGTCGGGGGCCAAGAGACCCAGTACTTC
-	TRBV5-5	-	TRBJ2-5	CASSLGTGQETQYF	TGTGCCAGCAGCTTAGGAACAGGCCAAGAGACCCAGTACTTC
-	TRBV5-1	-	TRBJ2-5	CASSPPAGVETQYF	TGCGCCAGCAGCCCCCCGGCAGGGGTGGAGACCCAGTACTTC
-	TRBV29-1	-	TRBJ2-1	CSLGGRSYNEQFF	TGCAGCCTGGGGGGGCGGTCCTACAATGAGCAGTTCTTC
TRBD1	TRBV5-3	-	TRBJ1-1	CARSLQGVHTEAFF	TGTGCCAGAAGCTTACAGGGGGTTCACACTGAAGCTTTCTTT
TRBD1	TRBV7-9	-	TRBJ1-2	CASSSEGQGVSAYGYTF	TGTGCCAGCAGCTCAGAGGGACAGGGGGTCTCAGCTTATGGCTACACCTTC
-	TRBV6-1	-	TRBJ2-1	CASRYTGSPSNEQFF	TGTGCCAGCAGGTACACAGGGAGTCCCTCCAATGAGCAGTTCTTC
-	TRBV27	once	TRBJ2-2	CASSLSKSQLASSGELFF	TGTGCCAGCAGTTTATCGAAATCCCAGCTAGCCTCTAGCGGGGAGCTGTTTTTT
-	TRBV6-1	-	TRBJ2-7	CASSEGGDATYEQYF	TGTGCCAGCAGTGAAGGGGGGGACGCTACCTACGAGCAGTACTTC
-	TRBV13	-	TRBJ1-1	CASSLPTDLGRNTEAFF	TGTGCCAGCAGCCTGCCGACAGATCTTGGGCGGAACACTGAAGCTTTCTTT